The clone carrying this T cell receptor beta chain was observed many times. The target antigen is unknown. Sequencing libraries for TCR beta were prepared with iRepertoire HTBI primers and Arm-PCR of CDR3 regions. TCRdb re-derived calls from the multiplex PCR reads in MiXCR, one entry per CDR3 protein. This table holds approximately 440,000 distinct CDR3 sequences, around 16% found once. The data were obtained in a study of regulatory T cells in long-lasting Graves disease. Whole-study results and caveats: Persistent disease was characterized by preferential usage of TRBV28, TRBJ1-2 and TRBJ2-5.

Time point denoted: newly diagnosed GD, antithyroid drugs for less than 3 months. Extracted PBMC RNA gave rise to the TCR library. Enrollment of patients was through an endocrinology department in Xi'an, China. The germline gives CDR1 MNHNS, CDR2 SASEGT. The CDR3 consists of 12 residues. Trimming left V 6 bases short and J 2 bases short, with 7 bases between. The sample was also reused in another study, on T cells in Graves' hyperthyroidism and ophthalmopathy. As that study records: Blood also showed most of the thyroid clonotypes that were expanded above 0.001. A model built on 13 V-J features separated ophthalmopathy from stable hyperthyroidism.

This chain uses TRBV6-1 with TRBJ1-2; D gene uncertain. Sequenced here: peripheral blood mononuclear cells (PBMCs), sampled at new diagnosis, from a patient treated with antithyroid drugs. The receptor's source is a man aged 35 to 55 with Graves disease. The chain's CDR3 is CASRQHNYGYTF. As DNA, the CDR3 is TGTGCCAGCAGACAACACAACTATGGCTACACCTTC.